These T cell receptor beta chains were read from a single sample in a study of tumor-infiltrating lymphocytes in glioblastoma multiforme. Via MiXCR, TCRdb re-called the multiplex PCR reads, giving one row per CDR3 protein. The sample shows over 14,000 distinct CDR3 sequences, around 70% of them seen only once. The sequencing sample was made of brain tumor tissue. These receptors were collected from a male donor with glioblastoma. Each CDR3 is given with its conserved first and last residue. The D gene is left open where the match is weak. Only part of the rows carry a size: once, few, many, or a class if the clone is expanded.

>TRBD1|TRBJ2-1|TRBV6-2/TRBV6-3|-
CASSLGQGVYNVLFF
TGTGCTAGCAGCCTAGGACAGGGGGTCTACAATGTGCTGTTCTTC
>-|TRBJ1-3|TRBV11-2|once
CASSSQVSGNTIYF
TGTGCCAGCAGCTCACAGGTCTCTGGAAACACCATATATTTT
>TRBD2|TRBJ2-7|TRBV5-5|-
CASSPSGRSSYEQYF
TGTGCCAGCAGTCCTAGCGGGAGGTCTTCCTACGAGCAGTACTTC
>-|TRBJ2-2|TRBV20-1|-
CSARDRARTNTGELFF
TGCAGTGCTAGAGATAGGGCCAGGACGAACACCGGGGAGCTGTTTTTT
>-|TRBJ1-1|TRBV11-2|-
CASSLVQAVAFF
TGTGCTAGCAGCTTGGTACAGGCGGTAGCTTTCTTT
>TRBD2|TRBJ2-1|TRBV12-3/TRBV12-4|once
CASSRGGGLPGYNEQSF
TGTGCCAGCAGCCGGGGCGGGGGACTACCAGGCTACAATGAGCAGTCCTTC
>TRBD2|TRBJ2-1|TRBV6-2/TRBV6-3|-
CASSYSSSGSDEQFF
TGTGCCAGCAGTTATTCCAGTAGCGGGAGCGATGAGCAGTTCTTC
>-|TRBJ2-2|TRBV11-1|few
CASSLMPTDTMELFF
TGTGCCAGCAGCTTGATGCCGACGGACACCATGGAGCTGTTTTTT
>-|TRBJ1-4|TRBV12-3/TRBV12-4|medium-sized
CASSLRGGAEEKLFF
TGTGCCAGCAGTTTAAGAGGAGGGGCGGAGGAAAAACTGTTTTTT
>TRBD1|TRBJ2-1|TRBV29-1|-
CSVERDRDNEQFF
TGCAGCGTTGAACGGGACAGGGACAATGAGCAGTTCTTC
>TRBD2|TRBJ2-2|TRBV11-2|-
CASSGLGAGVPGELFF
TGTGCCAGCAGTGGGTTGGGTGCGGGGGTCCCCGGGGAGCTGTTTTTT
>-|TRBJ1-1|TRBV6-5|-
CASSRDASTRAEAFF
TGTGCCAGCAGCCGCGACGCCTCGACACGGGCTGAAGCTTTCTTT
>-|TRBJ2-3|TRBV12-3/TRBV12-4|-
CASSFSIGRTDTQYF
TGTGCCAGCAGCTTTTCCATCGGTCGCACAGATACGCAGTATTTT
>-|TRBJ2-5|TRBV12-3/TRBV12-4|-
CACSPHGRHGQETQYF
TGTGCCTGCAGCCCACACGGTCGACATGGACAAGAGACCCAGTACTTC
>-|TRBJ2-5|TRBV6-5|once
CASRTGPMGETQYF
TGTGCCAGCAGGACGGGCCCTATGGGGGAGACCCAGTACTTC
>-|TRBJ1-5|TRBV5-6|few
CASSFQGFNSNQPQHF
TGTGCCAGCAGCTTCCAGGGGTTTAATAGCAATCAGCCCCAGCATTTT
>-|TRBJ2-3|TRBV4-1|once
CASSQEGRGSTDTQYF
TGCGCCAGCAGCCAAGAGGGCAGGGGTAGTACAGATACGCAGTATTTT
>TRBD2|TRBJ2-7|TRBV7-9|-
CTSSLAGSGEQYF
TGTACGAGCAGCTTAGCGGGCAGCGGCGAGCAGTACTTC
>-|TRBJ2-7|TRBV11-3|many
CASSLQSEQYF
TGTGCCAGCAGCCTCCAGAGCGAGCAGTACTTC
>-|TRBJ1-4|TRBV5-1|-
CASSLEVKPNGELFF
TGCGCCAGCAGCTTGGAGGTAAAGCCTAATGGAGAACTGTTTTTT
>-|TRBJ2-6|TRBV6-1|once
CACNPNGANVLTF
TGCGCCTGCAATCCGAATGGGGCCAACGTCCTAACTTTC
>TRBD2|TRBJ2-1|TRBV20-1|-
CSANRPGLARMNERFF
TGCAGTGCTAATCGACCGGGACTAGCGAGAATGAATGAGCGGTTCTTC
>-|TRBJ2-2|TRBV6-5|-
CASSSATGLNTGELFF
TGTGCCAGCAGTTCCGCGACAGGTTTGAACACCGGGGAGCTGTTTTTT
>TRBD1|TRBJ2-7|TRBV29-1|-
CSVEDVGGQGTYEQYF
TGCAGCGTTGAAGATGTAGGCGGACAGGGGACTTACGAGCAGTACTTC
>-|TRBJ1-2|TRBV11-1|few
CASSLRQDYGYTF
TGTGCCAGCAGCCTCCGACAGGACTATGGCTACACCTTC
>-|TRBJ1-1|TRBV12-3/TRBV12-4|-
CASSIPGLSTEAFF
TGTGCCAGCTCCATCCCGGGCCTTAGCACTGAAGCTTTCTTT
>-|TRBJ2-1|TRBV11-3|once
CASSYVPDVQFF
TGTGCCAGCAGCTACGTTCCCGATGTGCAGTTCTTC
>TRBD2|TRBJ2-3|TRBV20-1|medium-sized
CSASSNSGRTDTQYF
TGCAGTGCCAGTTCCAATAGCGGGAGAACAGATACGCAGTATTTT
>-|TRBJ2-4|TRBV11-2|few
CASSLVAGENIQYF
TGTGCCAGCAGCTTAGTTGCAGGGGAAAACATTCAGTACTTC
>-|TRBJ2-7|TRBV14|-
CVTRHGVIGYEQYF
TGTGTCACCAGACATGGGGTTATCGGCTACGAGCAGTACTTC
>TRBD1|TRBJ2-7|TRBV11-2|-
CASSWDRGTSTYDQYF
TGTGCCAGCAGCTGGGACAGGGGTACCTCTACCTACGATCAGTACTTC
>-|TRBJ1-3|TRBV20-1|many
CSARVGGLSGNTIYF
TGCAGTGCTAGAGTGGGGGGCCTCTCTGGAAACACCATATATTTT
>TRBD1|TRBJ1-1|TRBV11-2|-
CASTNQGAGTAFF
TGTGCCAGCACCAACCAGGGGGCAGGGACGGCTTTCTTT
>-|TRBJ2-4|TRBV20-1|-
CSARDPDMGIREAENIQYF
TGCAGTGCTAGAGACCCGGACATGGGGATTCGGGAAGCCGAAAACATTCAGTACTTC
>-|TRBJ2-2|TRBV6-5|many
CASSYKGAGELFF
TGTGCCAGCAGTTACAAGGGGGCCGGGGAGCTGTTTTTT
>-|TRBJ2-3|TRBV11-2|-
CVSSSTSDTDMQYF
TGTGTCAGCAGCTCGACCAGCGACACAGATATGCAGTATTTT
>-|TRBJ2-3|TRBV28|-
CASSFTGVPDTQYF
TGTGCCAGCAGTTTTACGGGGGTCCCAGATACGCAGTATTTT
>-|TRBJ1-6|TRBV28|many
CASSLRGLGHNSPLHF
TGTGCCAGCAGTTTGAGGGGTCTTGGACATAATTCACCCCTCCACTTT
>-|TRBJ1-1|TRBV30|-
CARRSWMAEASF
TGTGCCCGCCGTTCATGGATGGCTGAAGCTTCCTTT
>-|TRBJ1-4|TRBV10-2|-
CASSPGGRAWEKLFF
TGTGCCAGCAGTCCCGGGGGACGGGCTTGGGAAAAACTGTTTTTT
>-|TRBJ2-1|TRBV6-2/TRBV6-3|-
CGSSYHDRNNEQFF
TGTGGCAGCAGTTACCACGACCGTAACAATGAGCAGTTCTTC
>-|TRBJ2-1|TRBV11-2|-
CAGSLNRGNEQLF
TGTGCCGGCAGCTTAAATAGGGGTAATGAGCAGCTCTTC
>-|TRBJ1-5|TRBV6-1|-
CASTLMCRGGGPQPLHF
TGTGCCAGCACCCTGATGTGTAGGGGTGGGGGGCCTCAGCCCCTGCATTTT
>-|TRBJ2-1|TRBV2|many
CASSPQSGREQFF
TGTGCCAGCAGCCCACAGAGCGGGCGGGAGCAGTTCTTC
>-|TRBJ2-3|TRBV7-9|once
CARSYLDF
TGTGCCAGAAGCTACCTCGATTTT
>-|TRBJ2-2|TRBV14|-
CASSPVGRGTGELFF
TGTGCCAGCAGCCCCGTTGGACGAGGCACCGGGGAGCTGTTTTTT
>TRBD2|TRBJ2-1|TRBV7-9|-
CASSAELLAGGSNEQFF
TGTGCTAGCAGCGCCGAACTACTAGCGGGGGGAAGCAATGAGCAGTTCTTC
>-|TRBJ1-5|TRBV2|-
CAAEGKASPAF
TGTGCAGCAGAGGGCAAGGCCAGCCCAGCATTT
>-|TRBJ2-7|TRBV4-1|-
CASSQDRFGSSEQYF
TGCGCCAGCAGCCAAGATAGGTTTGGGAGTTCCGAGCAGTACTTC
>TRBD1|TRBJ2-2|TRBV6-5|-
CASRWDRGLRDTGELFF
TGTGCCAGCAGATGGGACAGGGGGCTGAGGGACACCGGGGAGCTGTTTTTT
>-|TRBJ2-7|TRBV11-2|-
CASSSRPREQYF
TGTGCCAGCAGCTCCAGACCCCGAGAGCAGTACTTC
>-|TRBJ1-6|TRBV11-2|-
CARSLGSGASPLQF
TGTGCCAGGAGCTTAGGATCGGGGGCTTCACCCCTCCAATTT
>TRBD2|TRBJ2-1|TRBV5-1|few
CASRRTSGRVDNEQLF
TGCGCCAGCAGGCGGACTAGCGGGAGGGTAGACAATGAGCAGCTCTTC
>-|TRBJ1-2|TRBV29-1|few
CSVVVGDCGYTF
TGTAGCGTTGTTGTCGGCGACTGTGGCTACACCTTC
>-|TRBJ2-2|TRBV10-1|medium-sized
CASSDQVGAGELFF
TGCGCCAGCAGTGATCAGGTTGGCGCCGGGGAGCTGTTTTTT
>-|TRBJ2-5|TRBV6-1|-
CATSQRRETQYF
TGTGCCACCAGCCAGCGTCGAGAGACCCAGTACTTC
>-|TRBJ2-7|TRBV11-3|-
CAGSLSMGYERYF
TGTGCCGGCAGCCTATCCATGGGTTACGAACGGTACTTC
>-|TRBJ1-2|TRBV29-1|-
CSVEDRNYGYTF
TGCAGCGTTGAAGATCGGAACTATGGCTACACCTTC
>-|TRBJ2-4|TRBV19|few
CASSITGLGLAKNIQYF
TGTGCCAGTAGTATTACCGGATTGGGATTAGCCAAAAACATTCAGTACTTC